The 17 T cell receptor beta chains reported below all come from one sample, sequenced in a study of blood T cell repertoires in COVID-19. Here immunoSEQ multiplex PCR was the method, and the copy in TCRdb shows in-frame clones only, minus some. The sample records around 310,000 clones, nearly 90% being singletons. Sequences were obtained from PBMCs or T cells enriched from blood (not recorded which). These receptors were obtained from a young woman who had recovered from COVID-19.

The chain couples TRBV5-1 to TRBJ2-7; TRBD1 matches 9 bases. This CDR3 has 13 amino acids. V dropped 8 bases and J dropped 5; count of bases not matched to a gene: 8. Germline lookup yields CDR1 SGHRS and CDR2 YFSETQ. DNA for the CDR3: TGCGCCAGGGGGGGACAGGGCCGAGACGAGCAGTACTTC. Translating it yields CARGGQGRDEQYF.

The CDR3 nucleotides read TGCGCCAGCAGCCAAACCGGGACAGGGCGCGAGCAGTACTTC. Amino acids: CASSQTGTGREQYF. V and J are TRBV4-1 and TRBJ2-7; TRBD1 agrees at 9 bases. Germline loops: CDR1 MGHRA, CDR2 YSYEKL. Trimming took 2 bases from V and 6 from J; bases not matched to a gene: 5. This CDR3 has 14 amino acids.

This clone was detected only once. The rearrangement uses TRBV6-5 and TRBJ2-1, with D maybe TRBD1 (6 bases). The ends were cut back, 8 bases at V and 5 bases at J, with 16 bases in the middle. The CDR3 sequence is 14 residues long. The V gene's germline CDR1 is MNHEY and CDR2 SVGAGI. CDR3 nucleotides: TGTGCCAGCTCGGACCACAGGGCGCACAATGAGCAGTTCTTC. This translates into CASSDHRAHNEQFF.

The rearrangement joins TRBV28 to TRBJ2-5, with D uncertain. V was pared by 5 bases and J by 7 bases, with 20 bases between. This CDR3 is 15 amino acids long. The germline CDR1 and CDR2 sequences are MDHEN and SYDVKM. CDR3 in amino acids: CASSPKPRRGGTQYF. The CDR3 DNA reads TGTGCCAGCAGTCCGAAACCCAGACGCGGCGGGACCCAGTACTTC.

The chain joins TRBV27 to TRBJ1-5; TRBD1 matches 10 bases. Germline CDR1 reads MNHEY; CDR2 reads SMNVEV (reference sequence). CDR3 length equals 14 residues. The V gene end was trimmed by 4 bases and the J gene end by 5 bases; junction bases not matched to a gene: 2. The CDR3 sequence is CASSYGTGDQPQHF. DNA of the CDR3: TGTGCCAGCAGTTACGGGACAGGGGATCAGCCCCAGCATTTT.

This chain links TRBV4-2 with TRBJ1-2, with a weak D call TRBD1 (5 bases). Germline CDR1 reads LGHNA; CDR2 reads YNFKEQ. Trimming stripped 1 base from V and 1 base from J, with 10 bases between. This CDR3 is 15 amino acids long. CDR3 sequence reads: CASSQVSGINYGYTF. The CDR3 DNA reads TGTGCCAGCAGCCAAGTATCAGGGATTAACTATGGCTACACCTTC.

The CDR3 DNA reads TGTGCCAGCAGTTCTCCCTCAGGGGGCAACACTGAAGCTTTCTTT. It is translated as CASSSPSGGNTEAFF. The genes are TRBV6-5 and TRBJ1-1, with 8 bases fitting TRBD1. The CDR3 sequence is 15 residues long. CDR1 MNHEY and CDR2 SVGAGI come from the germline V gene. The V segment lost 4 bases and the J segment 2 bases; nucleotides outside the gene matches: 6.

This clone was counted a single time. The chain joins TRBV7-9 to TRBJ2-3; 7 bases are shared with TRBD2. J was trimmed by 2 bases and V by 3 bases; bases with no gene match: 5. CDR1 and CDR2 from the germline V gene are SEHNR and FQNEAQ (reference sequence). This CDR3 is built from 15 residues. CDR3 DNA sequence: TGTGCCAGCAGCTTCTCTAGCGGCTACACAGATACGCAGTATTTT. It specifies CASSFSSGYTDTQYF.

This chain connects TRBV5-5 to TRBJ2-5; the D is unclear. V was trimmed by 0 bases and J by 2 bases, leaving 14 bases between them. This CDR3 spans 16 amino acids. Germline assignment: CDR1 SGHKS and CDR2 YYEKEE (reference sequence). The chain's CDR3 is CASSLGQHSVQETQYF. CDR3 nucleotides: TGTGCCAGCAGCTTGGGGCAACACAGTGTTCAAGAGACCCAGTACTTC.

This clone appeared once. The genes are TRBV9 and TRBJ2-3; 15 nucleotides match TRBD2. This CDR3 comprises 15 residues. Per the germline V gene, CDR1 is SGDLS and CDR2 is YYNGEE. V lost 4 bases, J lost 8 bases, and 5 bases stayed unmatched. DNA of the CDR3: TGTGCCAGCAGCTATCGGACTAGCGGGAGGGCTACGCAGTATTTT. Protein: CASSYRTSGRATQYF.

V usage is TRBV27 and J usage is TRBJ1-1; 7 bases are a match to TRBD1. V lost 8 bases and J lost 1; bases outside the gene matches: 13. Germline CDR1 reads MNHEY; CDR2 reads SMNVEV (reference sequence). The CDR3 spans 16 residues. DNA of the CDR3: TGTGCCAGCTCCCCTCTCAGGGGGTCTAGGAACACTGAAGCTTTCTTT. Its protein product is CASSPLRGSRNTEAFF.

CDR3 in amino acids: CASTTPGQGELLYGYTF. CDR3 sequence (DNA): TGTGCCAGTACTACTCCGGGACAGGGGGAACTCCTCTATGGCTACACCTTC. This sequence joins TRBV19 and TRBJ1-2; 11 bases match TRBD1. The V and J ends lost 7 bases and 4 bases, in that order; junction bases with no gene match: 14. Germline V gives CDR1 LNHDA, CDR2 SQIVND (reference sequence). CDR3 length equals 17 residues.

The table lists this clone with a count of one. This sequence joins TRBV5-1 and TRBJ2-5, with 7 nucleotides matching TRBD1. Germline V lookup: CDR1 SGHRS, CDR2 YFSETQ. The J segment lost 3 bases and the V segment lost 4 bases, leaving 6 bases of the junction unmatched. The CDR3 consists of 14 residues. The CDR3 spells CASSLGTEKETQYF. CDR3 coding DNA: TGCGCCAGCAGCCTTGGGACAGAAAAAGAGACCCAGTACTTC.

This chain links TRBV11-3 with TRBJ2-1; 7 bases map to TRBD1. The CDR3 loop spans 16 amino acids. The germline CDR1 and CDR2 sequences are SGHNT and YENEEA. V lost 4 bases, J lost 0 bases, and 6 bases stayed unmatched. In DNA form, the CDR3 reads TGTGCCAGCAGCTCACACGCAGGGGGCTCCTACAATGAGCAGTTCTTC. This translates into CASSSHAGGSYNEQFF.

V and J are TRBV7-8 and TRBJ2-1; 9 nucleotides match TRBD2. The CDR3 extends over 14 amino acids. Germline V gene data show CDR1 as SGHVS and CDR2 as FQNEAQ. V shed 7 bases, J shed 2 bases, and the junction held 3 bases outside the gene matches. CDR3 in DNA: TGTGCCAGCACCATAGCGGGAGCCTACAATGAGCAGTTCTTC. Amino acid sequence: CASTIAGAYNEQFF. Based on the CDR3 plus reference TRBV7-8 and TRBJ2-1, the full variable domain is GAGVSQSPRYKVAKRGQDVALRCDPISGHVSLFWYQQALGQGPEFLTYFQNEAQLDKSGLPSDRFFAERPEGSVSTLKIQRTQQEDSAVYLCASTIAGAYNEQFFGPGTRLTVL.

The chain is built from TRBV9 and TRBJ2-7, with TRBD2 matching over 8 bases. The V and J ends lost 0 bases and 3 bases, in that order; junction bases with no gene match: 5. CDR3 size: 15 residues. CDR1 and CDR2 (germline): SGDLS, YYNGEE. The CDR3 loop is CASSVASSGSYEQYF. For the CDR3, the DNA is TGTGCCAGCAGCGTAGCGTCCAGCGGGAGCTACGAGCAGTACTTC.

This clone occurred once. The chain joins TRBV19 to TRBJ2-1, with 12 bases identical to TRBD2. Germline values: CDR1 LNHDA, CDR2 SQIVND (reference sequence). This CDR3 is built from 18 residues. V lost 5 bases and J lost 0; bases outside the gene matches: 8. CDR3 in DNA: TGTGCCAGTAGTCGGGGACTAGCGGGCGGGAGCTCCTACAATGAGCAGTTCTTC. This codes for CASSRGLAGGSSYNEQFF.